Shown below are 29 T cell receptor beta chains from a single sample sequenced in a study of glioma-infiltrating T cells. Using RNA template, CDR3s of TCR alpha and beta were amplified with iRepertoire arm-PCR. TCRdb called the multiplex PCR reads again in MiXCR, with one record for every CDR3 protein. The repertoire holds about 190,000 distinct CDR3 sequences, 32% seen once, with 20% in the top ten. The sequenced sample consisted of glioma tissue, nonneoplastic brain tissue, or PBMCs (not recorded which). Source of these receptors: a human donor with low-grade glioma or glioblastoma, undergoing nonglioma brain surgery, or in good health (not recorded which).

This clonotype came up many times. This chain uses TRBV6-6 with TRBJ2-3, with a tentative D call TRBD2 (5 bases). V was shortened by 2 bases and J by 0 bases, with 6 bases between the two germline ends. Germline CDR1 MNHNY, CDR2 SVGAGI (reference sequence). The CDR3 runs to 14 residues. The CDR3, as DNA: TGTGCCAGCAGTTACGGACTGAGCACAGATACGCAGTATTTT. Protein product: CASSYGLSTDTQYF.

Comments on this clonotype: Because it lacks the conserved phenylalanine or tryptophan at the end, this CDR3 is likely a read error. V gene TRBV19 combines with J gene TRBJ2-1; D is perhaps TRBD2 (7 bases). V lost 9 bases to trimming and J lost 6 bases, with 18 bases between them. The V gene's germline CDR1 is LNHDA and CDR2 SQIVND (reference sequence). The CDR3 loop spans 14 amino acids. CDR3 coding DNA: TGTGCCAGCCAAACCGGGGGGCTTGGCAATGAGCAGTTCCCC. This sequence encodes CASQTGGLGNEQFP.

This clonotype was detected ten times or more. The gene calls are TRBV12-3 or TRBV12-4 and TRBJ1-5, with D hard to call. V was pared by 1 base and J by 6 bases, with 4 bases between. This CDR3 spans 12 amino acids. CDR3 nucleotides: TGTGCCAGCAGTTTAGTGTCTCAGCCCCAGCATTTT. It yields the protein CASSLVSQPQHF.

The count of this clonotype is one. This may be a read error, as it is one base from a much larger clone. The J gene is TRBJ2-1, the V gene TRBV11-2, with D possibly matching TRBD1 (5 bases). This CDR3 is built from 13 residues. The germline V gene has CDR1 SGHAT and CDR2 FQNNGV. This CDR3 reads CASRTGSYNEQLF. CDR3 sequence (DNA): TGTGCCAGCAGAACAGGTTCCTACAATGAGCAGCTCTTC.

The sample holds one count of this clonotype. The rearrangement joins TRBV7-9 to TRBJ2-5, with 9 bases matching TRBD2. Germline CDR1 reads SEHNR; CDR2 reads FQNEAQ (reference sequence). The CDR3 loop spans 15 amino acids. The junction had 14 bases not matched to a gene; V was cut back by 4 bases and J by 11 bases. The CDR3 region has the DNA TGTGCCAGCAGCTGGGGCGGGAGGGACGACAATGAGCAGTACTTC. Amino acid sequence: CASSWGGRDDNEQYF. Looking up the rest from reference TRBV7-9 and TRBJ2-5 gives the full variable domain: DTGVSQNPRHKITKRGQNVTFRCDPISEHNRLYWYRQTLGQGPEFLTYFQNEAQLEKSRLLSDRFSAERPKGSFSTLEIQRTEQGDSAMYLCASSWGGRDDNEQYFGPGTRLLVL.

The J gene is TRBJ2-3, the V gene TRBV12-3 or TRBV12-4; no clear D gene. There are 18 residues in the CDR3. Between the trimmed V and J ends, which lost 2 bases and 1 base, there was a span of 19 bases. CDR3 in amino acids: CASSLMGLRRARTDTQYF. As DNA, the CDR3 is TGTGCCAGCAGTTTAATGGGTTTGAGAAGAGCTCGCACAGATACGCAGTATTTT.

This clonotype was observed a single time. The CDR3: CASSQVGTGRYTQYF. In DNA form, the CDR3 reads TGTGCCAGCAGCCAAGTCGGGACAGGGAGGTATACGCAGTATTTT. V is TRBV3-1 and J is TRBJ2-3; 9 nucleotides agree with TRBD1. This CDR3 comprises 15 residues. Germline V gene data show CDR1 as LGHDT and CDR2 as YNNKEL (reference sequence). V shed 1 base, J shed 7 bases, and the junction held 6 bases outside the gene matches.

At least ten counts were recorded for this clonotype. The chain employs TRBV6-1 and TRBJ1-5; D might be TRBD1 (6 bases). The CDR3 length is 15 residues. With 6 bases removed from V and 6 bases from J, the gap between germline ends came to 18 bases. The germline gives CDR1 MNHNS, CDR2 SASEGT. CDR3 nucleotide sequence: TGTGCCAGCAGATCAACAGGGAGATCGGGTCAGCCCCAGCATTTT. It codes for CASRSTGRSGQPQHF.

The sample holds many counts of this clonotype. The chain couples TRBV11-2 to TRBJ2-1; 7 bases align to TRBD1. The germline V gene encodes CDR1 SGHAT and CDR2 FQNNGV. The V segment lost 1 base and the J segment 7 bases; nucleotides outside the gene matches: 4. The CDR3 totals 14 residues. Written as DNA, the CDR3 is TGTGCCAGCAGCTTAGCAGGGACAGTGAATGAGCAGTTCTTC. It codes for CASSLAGTVNEQFF. Supplemented by reference TRBV11-2 and TRBJ2-1, the full variable domain reads EAGVAQSPRYKIIEKRQSVAFWCNPISGHATLYWYQQILGQGPKLLIQFQNNGVVDDSQLPKDRFSAERLKGVDSTLKIQPAKLEDSAVYLCASSLAGTVNEQFFGPGTRLTVL.

This clonotype was observed many times. The chain uses TRBV27 and TRBJ2-3; the match to TRBD1 covers 7 bases. Germline CDR1 MNHEY, CDR2 SMNVEV (reference sequence). V was pared by 4 bases and J by 5 bases, with 15 bases of the junction left unmatched. The CDR3 length is 17 residues. Written as DNA, the CDR3 is TGTGCCAGCAGTTCTTACTCCGGACAGGTTCCCAGAGATACGCAGTATTTT. It yields the protein CASSSYSGQVPRDTQYF.

This clonotype was observed at least ten times. The chain uses TRBV7-2 and TRBJ2-2, with 8 bases that match TRBD2. V was pared by 5 bases and J by 2 bases, with 4 bases of the junction left unmatched. This CDR3 is built from 15 residues. Germline CDR1 is SGHTA and CDR2 is FQGNSA. DNA for the CDR3: TGTGCCAGCAGCCGTACTAGCGGAAACACCGGGGAGCTGTTTTTT. Encoded protein: CASSRTSGNTGELFF.

V usage is TRBV29-1 and J usage is TRBJ2-1; possibly TRBD2 for D (5 bases). Germline V gene lookup returns CDR1 SQVTM and CDR2 ANQGSEA. The V end lost 2 bases, the J end lost 8 bases, and 10 bases lay between the germline ends. CDR3 length: 12 amino acids. The DNA for the CDR3 is TGCAGCGTTGAACGGGGTGTCGATGAGCAGTTCTTC. Translation: CSVERGVDEQFF.

The table lists this clonotype with many counts. The rearrangement joins TRBV20-1 to TRBJ2-3, with 9 bases that match TRBD2. J gave up 1 base and V 4 bases, and 9 bases lay outside the gene matches. Germline CDR1 reads DFQATT; CDR2 reads SNEGSKA (reference sequence). This CDR3 contains 16 residues. The CDR3 nucleotides are TGCAGTGCTATAGCGGGAGTCCATAGGGGCACAGATACGCAGTATTTT. Its translation: CSAIAGVHRGTDTQYF.

By proportion, this clonotype is medium-sized (0.01 to 0.1%). The V and J genes are TRBV6-2 or TRBV6-3 and TRBJ2-3, with no clear D. The germline V gene has CDR1 MNHEY and CDR2 SVGEGT. This CDR3 is built from 13 residues. Trimming stripped 2 bases from V and 3 bases from J, with 6 bases between. The CDR3 DNA reads as TGTGCCAGCAGTTACCGAGAGACAGATACGCAGTATTTT. Protein: CASSYRETDTQYF.

In this sample, this clonotype turned up once. The conserved phenylalanine or tryptophan is not found at the CDR3 terminus, so this likely reflects a read error. The chain uses TRBV27 and TRBJ2-7, with D perhaps TRBD1 or TRBD2 (5 bases each). The ends were cut back, 3 bases at V and 8 bases at J, with 14 bases in the middle. CDR3 length: 13 residues. Per germline, CDR1 MNHEY and CDR2 SMNVEV (reference sequence). Here the CDR3 DNA reads TGTGCCAGCAGTTTTCTCTCGGGGCGTAAGCAGTACCTC. This codes for CASSFLSGRKQYL.

Regarding this clonotype: A much bigger clone sits one base away, suggesting this may be a read error. The V call is TRBV5-4, the J call TRBJ2-4; D not resolved. V shed 0 bases and J shed 13 bases, with 17 bases lying between them. The CDR3 sequence is 14 residues long. CDR1 is SGHNT, CDR2 YYREEE, per germline (reference sequence). In DNA form, the CDR3 reads TGTGCCAGCAGCTTGGTTGACTTACCCAATGAGCAGTACTTC. It is translated as CASSLVDLPNEQYF.

This clonotype was counted many times. The chain carries TRBV6-6 and TRBJ1-2; 9 nucleotides match TRBD1. After removal of 2 bases from V and 7 bases from J, the junction contained 5 bases not matched to a gene. CDR3 length: 14 amino acids. CDR1 is MNHNY and CDR2 is SVGAGI in the germline V gene (reference sequence). CDR3: CASSYTGGGRGYTF. DNA of the CDR3: TGTGCCAGCAGTTACACAGGGGGCGGACGTGGCTACACCTTC.

This clonotype occurred many times. V gene TRBV28 combines with J gene TRBJ2-3; TRBD2 aligns across 11 bases. The CDR3 length is 14 residues. Germline lookup yields CDR1 MDHEN and CDR2 SYDVKM. V was pared by 7 bases and J by 4 bases, with 4 bases of the junction left unmatched. The CDR3 is CASIQLAGADTQYF. CDR3 bases: TGTGCCAGCATCCAACTAGCGGGAGCAGATACGCAGTATTTT. Full variable domain (outside the CDR3, taken from reference TRBV28 and TRBJ2-3): DVKVTQSSRYLVKRTGEKVFLECVQDMDHENMFWYRQDPGLGLRLIYFSYDVKMKEKGDIPEGYSVSREKKERFSLILESASTNQTSMYLCASIQLAGADTQYFGPGTRLTVL.

This clonotype was detected ten times or more. This rearrangement joins TRBV3-1 to TRBJ2-7; 7 bases are a match to TRBD1. The CDR3 length is 16 residues. J was trimmed by 1 base and V by 4 bases; bases with no gene match: 10. In germline, CDR1 is LGHDT, CDR2 YNNKEL (reference sequence). CDR3 sequence: CASSLRQGKESYEQYF. The CDR3 region has the DNA TGTGCCAGCAGCCTCCGACAGGGAAAGGAGTCCTACGAGCAGTACTTC.

In its sample, this clonotype was seen many times. V is TRBV27 and J is TRBJ2-7; D may match TRBD1 or TRBD2 (5 bases each). The CDR3 loop spans 14 amino acids. With 0 bases removed from V and 5 bases from J, the gap between germline ends came to 11 bases. Germline V gene data show CDR1 as MNHEY and CDR2 as SMNVEV (reference sequence). The CDR3 bases are TGTGCCAGCAGTTTATCCGGGCCGGGGCACGAGCAGTACTTC. Its protein product is CASSLSGPGHEQYF.

In this sample, this clonotype turned up many times. This chain uses TRBV6-2 or TRBV6-3 with TRBJ2-3, with D unresolved. From germline, CDR1 is MNHEY and CDR2 SVGEGT. V shed 2 bases and J shed 6 bases, with 12 bases lying between them. This CDR3 region has 14 residues. CDR3 DNA sequence: TGTGCCAGCAGTTACGCGGTGGGTTCGGATACGCAGTATTTT. Translating gives CASSYAVGSDTQYF.

In this sample, this clonotype turned up many times. The rearrangement links TRBV7-2 to TRBJ2-3, with 10 nucleotides matching TRBD2. Germline values: CDR1 SGHTA, CDR2 FQGNSA. The CDR3 consists of 18 residues. Trimming removed 3 bases from V and 5 bases from J; junction bases left unmatched: 14. CDR3 amino acids: CASSFTPFASGGIDTQYF. CDR3 coding DNA: TGTGCCAGCAGCTTTACGCCCTTTGCTAGCGGGGGTATAGATACGCAGTATTTT.

This clonotype was detected many times. The chain employs TRBV28 and TRBJ1-5; no definite D call. Trimming shortened V by 5 bases and J by 9 bases, and 17 bases separated the two germline ends. The CDR3 spans 14 residues. Germline values: CDR1 MDHEN, CDR2 SYDVKM. Here the CDR3 DNA reads TGTGCCAGCAGTCCCAACCTGGCCCGGTCGCCCCAGCATTTT. As protein: CASSPNLARSPQHF. Complete variable domain (other parts from reference TRBV28 and TRBJ1-5): DVKVTQSSRYLVKRTGEKVFLECVQDMDHENMFWYRQDPGLGLRLIYFSYDVKMKEKGDIPEGYSVSREKKERFSLILESASTNQTSMYLCASSPNLARSPQHFGDGTRLSIL.

The genes are TRBV6-6 and TRBJ2-3; 8 bases are a match to TRBD2. CDR3 length equals 13 residues. The germline CDR1 and CDR2 sequences are MNHNY and SVGAGI (reference sequence). Trimming removed 6 bases from V and 6 bases from J; junction bases left unmatched: 5. Written as DNA, the CDR3 is TGTGCCAGCAGGAGCGGGAGTTGGGATACGCAGTATTTT. Protein sequence: CASRSGSWDTQYF.

This chain uses TRBV4-1 with TRBJ1-1, with D perhaps TRBD1 (5 bases). With 0 bases removed from V and 7 bases from J, the gap between germline ends came to 15 bases. CDR3 length: 15 amino acids. Germline CDR1 reads MGHRA; CDR2 reads YSYEKL. In DNA form, the CDR3 reads TGCGCCAGCAGCCAAGATATTCAGGGCGGGGGTGAAGCTTTCTTT. This translates into CASSQDIQGGGEAFF.

As for this clonotype: A much larger clonotype is one base distant, so this may be a read error. This chain connects TRBV20-1 to TRBJ2-5; perhaps D is TRBD1 or TRBD2 (5 bases each). CDR1 DFQATT and CDR2 SNEGSKA come from the germline V gene (reference sequence). This CDR3 has 14 residues. V was shortened by 2 bases and J by 1 base, with 11 bases between the two germline ends. CDR3 in DNA: TGCAGTGCTAGATGTCTGGGGACCCAAGAGACCCAGTACTTC. Protein sequence: CSARCLGTQETQYF.

The rearrangement joins TRBV19 to TRBJ2-2; TRBD2 matches 9 bases. V was pared by 3 bases and J by 6 bases, with 8 bases of the junction left unmatched. This CDR3 has 16 amino acids. In germline, CDR1 is LNHDA, CDR2 SQIVND (reference sequence). This CDR3 reads CASSIKAGGPAGELFF. Here the CDR3 DNA reads TGTGCCAGTAGTATCAAGGCGGGAGGGCCCGCCGGGGAGCTGTTTTTT.

In this sample, this clonotype turned up many times. This chain joins TRBV29-1 and TRBJ1-1; a weak D match, TRBD1 (6 bases). Per germline, CDR1 SQVTM and CDR2 ANQGSEA. V lost 3 bases and J lost 0, with 11 bases in between. CDR3 length equals 14 residues. This CDR3 reads CSVERGGVNTEAFF. The DNA of the CDR3 is TGCAGCGTTGAGAGAGGGGGGGTGAACACTGAAGCTTTCTTT.

A word on this clonotype: At one end the junction does not follow the germline gene, possibly because of a read error. The CDR3 spells CASGTGSSGNAIYF. Here the CDR3 DNA reads TGTGCCAGCGGAACAGGCTCCTCTGGAAACGCCATATATTTT. The chain joins TRBV19 to TRBJ1-3, with TRBD1 as a possible D gene (5 bases). The CDR3 contains 14 residues. Per the germline V gene, CDR1 is LNHDA and CDR2 is SQIVND (reference sequence).